A single sample is the source of the 25 T cell receptor beta chains below, sequenced in a study of blood T cell repertoires in COVID-19. The table came from immunoSEQ multiplex PCR; TCRdb's copy has only in-frame clones and leaves some out. Here the sample spans over 150,000 clones, roughly 83% being singletons. The sequenced sample consisted of peripheral blood. These TCRs come from a man younger than 35 with active or convalescent COVID-19.

The CDR3 sequence: CASSAGLAGTFGELFF. In DNA form, the CDR3 reads TGTGCCAGCAGTGCCGGACTAGCGGGAACCTTCGGGGAGCTGTTTTTT. The gene calls are TRBV28 and TRBJ2-2, with 12 nucleotides matching TRBD2. Per germline, CDR1 MDHEN and CDR2 SYDVKM. J lost 7 bases, V lost 5 bases, and 8 bases had no gene match. The CDR3 consists of 16 residues.

The chain is built from TRBV19 and TRBJ1-5; 10 nucleotides line up with TRBD1. The CDR3 runs 16 residues. Looked up from germline, CDR1 is LNHDA and CDR2 is SQIVND (reference sequence). V lost 3 bases and J lost 6; bases outside the gene matches: 8. CDR3 region: CASSIYPGQGIQPQHF. The CDR3, as DNA: TGTGCCAGTAGTATTTATCCGGGACAGGGGATTCAGCCCCAGCATTTT.

The chain has TRBV7-9 and TRBJ1-3; D may be TRBD1 (5 bases). The V end lost 5 bases, the J end lost 0 bases, and 17 bases lay between the germline ends. Germline values: CDR1 SEHNR, CDR2 FQNEAQ (reference sequence). This CDR3 has 17 residues. CDR3 DNA sequence: TGTGCCAGCAGCCCAGGAGGGGATTCTCTCTCTGGAAACACCATATATTTT. This gives the protein CASSPGGDSLSGNTIYF.

The chain carries TRBV19 and TRBJ1-3; perhaps TRBD1 as D (5 bases). The CDR3 consists of 14 residues. Germline assignment: CDR1 LNHDA and CDR2 SQIVND (reference sequence). The V and J ends lost 8 bases and 3 bases respectively, with 14 bases between them. The CDR3 is CASAVGRGGNTIYF. CDR3 coding DNA: TGTGCCAGTGCCGTCGGGAGGGGTGGAAACACCATATATTTT.

V is TRBV29-1 and J is TRBJ2-2, with TRBD1 matching over 8 bases. Germline CDR1 SQVTM, CDR2 ANQGSEA. The CDR3 length is 17 residues. The V gene end was trimmed by 3 bases and the J gene end by 2 bases; junction bases not matched to a gene: 11. The CDR3 sequence: CSVELSGRGHNTGELFF. CDR3 nucleotide sequence: TGCAGCGTTGAGCTCTCCGGCAGGGGGCATAACACCGGGGAGCTGTTTTTT.

The chain carries TRBV10-3 and TRBJ2-7; TRBD2 matches at 8 bases. The CDR3 consists of 11 residues. V lost 8 bases and J lost 3; bases outside the gene matches: 0. The germline gives CDR1 ENHRY, CDR2 SYGVKD. CDR3 amino acids: CAIAGGYEQYF. CDR3 DNA: TGTGCCATCGCGGGAGGCTACGAGCAGTACTTC.

CDR3 sequence (DNA): TGTGCCAGCAGCTTAGGACTAGCGGGGGACACAGATACGCAGTATTTT. The encoded protein is CASSLGLAGDTDTQYF. The chain has TRBV7-9 and TRBJ2-3; TRBD2 matches at 12 bases. Germline CDR1 reads SEHNR; CDR2 reads FQNEAQ (reference sequence). The length of the CDR3 is 16 residues. Trimming took 1 base from V and 2 from J; bases not matched to a gene: 1.

The table lists this clone with a count of one. This chain connects TRBV7-3 to TRBJ2-1, with a weak D call TRBD1 (6 bases). Germline assignment: CDR1 SGHTA and CDR2 FQGTGA. V lost 2 bases and J lost 8, with 13 bases in between. The CDR3 has 14 amino acids. For the CDR3, the DNA is TGTGCCAGCAGCTTAGGGGACAAGGGCGATGAGCAGTTCTTC. Its translation is CASSLGDKGDEQFF.

The chain combines TRBV28 with TRBJ1-5, with D unresolved. The CDR3 spans 16 residues. Germline values: CDR1 MDHEN, CDR2 SYDVKM. V gave up 3 bases and J gave up 0 bases, with 12 bases separating them. The CDR3 reads CASSFGISGSNQPQHF. In DNA, the CDR3 is TGTGCCAGCAGTTTCGGTATCTCAGGTAGCAATCAGCCCCAGCATTTT.

The V call is TRBV5-1, the J call TRBJ2-1; TRBD2 matches at 12 bases. V lost 0 bases to trimming and J lost 8 bases; unmatched junction nucleotides: 3. Germline V gene lookup returns CDR1 SGHRS and CDR2 YFSETQ. CDR3 length: 15 amino acids. CDR3 nucleotide sequence: TGCGCCAGCAGCTTGGTGACTAGCGGGAGCCATGAGCAGTTCTTC. Its translation: CASSLVTSGSHEQFF.

In its sample, this clone was seen a few times. This chain joins TRBV4-3 and TRBJ2-1; TRBD1 might be the D (6 bases). Trimming stripped 0 bases from V and 6 bases from J, with 12 bases between. This CDR3 has 15 residues. CDR1 is LGHNA, CDR2 YSLEER, per germline. CDR3 loop: CASSQEARGGNEQFF. DNA of the CDR3: TGCGCCAGCAGCCAAGAAGCTAGAGGGGGCAATGAGCAGTTCTTC.

The chain carries TRBV11-2 and TRBJ1-4; 7 positions agree with TRBD1. This CDR3 has 17 amino acids. CDR1 is SGHAT and CDR2 is FQNNGV in the germline V gene. V lost 3 bases to trimming and J lost 7 bases; unmatched junction nucleotides: 14. CDR3: CASSFRGGGNFREKLFF. Written as DNA, the CDR3 is TGTGCCAGCAGCTTTAGAGGAGGGGGCAATTTTCGTGAAAAACTGTTTTTT.

The genes are TRBV5-4 and TRBJ2-7; TRBD1 might be the D (7 bases). The CDR3 covers 14 residues. V lost 0 bases to trimming and J lost 7 bases, with 14 bases between them. CDR1 SGHNT and CDR2 YYREEE come from the germline V gene (reference sequence). The CDR3 DNA sequence: TGTGCCAGCAGCTTGGAAGGAGGGGGCAGGGAGCAGTACTTC. Protein product: CASSLEGGGREQYF.

This CDR3 reads CATSDLTGQGPQHF. Written as DNA, the CDR3 is TGTGCCACCAGTGACCTGACAGGGCAGGGGCCCCAGCATTTT. The chain recombines TRBV24-1 with TRBJ1-5; 7 positions agree with TRBD1. J lost 9 bases, V lost 4 bases, and 8 bases had no gene match. The germline V gene encodes CDR1 KGHDR and CDR2 SFDVKD. This CDR3 spans 14 amino acids.

This clone showed up just once. The chain joins TRBV24-1 to TRBJ2-4; possibly TRBD1 for D (5 bases). Germline loops: CDR1 KGHDR, CDR2 SFDVKD. Trimming removed 2 bases at V and 0 bases at J, with 10 bases between. The CDR3 is made up of 16 amino acids. CDR3 region: CATSDSQGLAKNIQYF. The CDR3 coding sequence is TGTGCCACCAGTGATTCGCAGGGTTTAGCCAAAAACATTCAGTACTTC.

This chain joins TRBV28 and TRBJ2-3; 13 nucleotides agree with TRBD2. The J segment lost 1 base and the V segment lost 11 bases, leaving 6 bases of the junction unmatched. Per the germline V gene, CDR1 is MDHEN and CDR2 is SYDVKM. The CDR3 extends over 15 amino acids. Here the CDR3 DNA reads TGTGCCGCGGGACTAGCGGGAAGTGGCACAGATACGCAGTATTTT. Its translation: CAAGLAGSGTDTQYF. The full variable domain, with the rest looked up from reference TRBV28 and TRBJ2-3, is DVKVTQSSRYLVKRTGEKVFLECVQDMDHENMFWYRQDPGLGLRLIYFSYDVKMKEKGDIPEGYSVSREKKERFSLILESASTNQTSMYLCAAGLAGSGTDTQYFGPGTRLTVL.

The chain joins TRBV18 to TRBJ1-1; D unclear. Trimming took 2 bases from V and 4 from J, leaving 8 bases between them. Germline-derived CDR1 and CDR2 are KGHSH and LQKENI. The CDR3 is 13 residues long. The CDR3 loop is CASSPNTGTEAFF. The CDR3 nucleotides read TGTGCCAGCTCACCAAATACTGGCACTGAAGCTTTCTTT.

This chain links TRBV7-9 with TRBJ2-1; unclear D gene. Trimming pared 5 bases from V and 10 bases from J, leaving 18 bases between. This CDR3 region has 14 residues. The germline V gene has CDR1 SEHNR and CDR2 FQNEAQ (reference sequence). CDR3 protein: CASSRDGSSVEQFF. CDR3 nucleotides: TGTGCCAGCAGCCGAGACGGATCAAGCGTCGAGCAGTTCTTC.

This chain uses TRBV18 with TRBJ1-1; 11 bases line up with TRBD1. CDR1 and CDR2 from the germline V gene are KGHSH and LQKENI. V trimming: 1 base; J trimming: 1 base; junction bases outside the gene matches: 2. This CDR3 has 16 residues. The CDR3: CASSPRTGGQNTEAFF. In DNA form, the CDR3 reads TGTGCCAGCTCACCACGGACAGGGGGCCAGAACACTGAAGCTTTCTTT.

In this sample, this clone turned up once. The chain joins TRBV5-4 to TRBJ2-1, with TRBD2 matching over 9 bases. Trimming at V came to 0 bases and at J to 6 bases, leaving 4 bases not matched to a gene. The CDR3 has 15 amino acids. Germline V gives CDR1 SGHNT, CDR2 YYREEE (reference sequence). The CDR3 spells CASSLVGLAFNEQFF. CDR3 DNA: TGTGCCAGCAGCTTGGTGGGACTAGCTTTCAATGAGCAGTTCTTC.

The V and J genes are TRBV4-3 and TRBJ2-3; D uncertain. CDR1 is LGHNA, CDR2 YSLEER, per germline. Between the trimmed V and J ends, which lost 0 bases and 0 bases, there was a span of 16 bases. The CDR3 contains 18 residues. The DNA of the CDR3 is TGCGCCAGCAGCCAAGACTCGATTGGAGATCCTAGCACAGATACGCAGTATTTT. Its translation: CASSQDSIGDPSTDTQYF.

The chain uses TRBV18 and TRBJ2-6, with 8 bases aligning to TRBD1. The V and J ends lost 6 bases and 1 base, in that order; junction bases with no gene match: 5. The CDR3 has 16 amino acids. CDR1 and CDR2 from the germline V gene are KGHSH and LQKENI. The CDR3 loop is CASSHRQGSGANVLTF. CDR3 sequence (DNA): TGTGCCAGCTCGCATAGACAGGGGTCTGGGGCCAACGTCCTGACTTTC.

J is TRBJ1-3 and V is TRBV11-3; D gene unclear. The CDR3 is 18 residues long. Germline CDR1 SGHNT, CDR2 YENEEA. V was cut by 4 bases and J by 0 bases, with 19 bases left in between. The CDR3 DNA follows: TGTGCCAGCAGCTCAACCCCCAGGTGGCCGCACTCTGGAAACACCATATATTTT. Amino acids: CASSSTPRWPHSGNTIYF.

V gene TRBV5-4 combines with J gene TRBJ2-4, with a tentative D call TRBD1 (7 bases). Germline loops: CDR1 SGHNT, CDR2 YYREEE (reference sequence). V lost 0 bases and J 14 bases, leaving 12 bases between the germline ends. The CDR3 is 12 residues long. The CDR3 DNA reads as TGTGCCAGCAGCTTGGTGGGCAGGGGGGAGTACTTC. Amino acids: CASSLVGRGEYF. The full variable domain, rest sourced from reference TRBV5-4 and TRBJ2-4, is ETGVTQSPTHLIKTRGQQVTLRCSSQSGHNTVSWYQQALGQGPQFIFQYYREEENGRGNFPPRFSGLQFPNYSSELNVNALELDDSALYLCASSLVGRGEYFGAGTRLSVL.

The chain links TRBV3-1 (or the pseudogene TRBV3-2) to TRBJ2-4; TRBD1 matches at 10 bases. V lost 4 bases and J lost 1; bases outside the gene matches: 7. The germline gives CDR1 LGHDT, CDR2 YNNKEL (reference sequence). This CDR3 has 17 residues. This CDR3 is CASSPRQGAGAKNIQYF. Written as DNA, the CDR3 is TGTGCCAGCAGCCCCCGACAGGGGGCGGGCGCCAAAAACATTCAGTACTTC.